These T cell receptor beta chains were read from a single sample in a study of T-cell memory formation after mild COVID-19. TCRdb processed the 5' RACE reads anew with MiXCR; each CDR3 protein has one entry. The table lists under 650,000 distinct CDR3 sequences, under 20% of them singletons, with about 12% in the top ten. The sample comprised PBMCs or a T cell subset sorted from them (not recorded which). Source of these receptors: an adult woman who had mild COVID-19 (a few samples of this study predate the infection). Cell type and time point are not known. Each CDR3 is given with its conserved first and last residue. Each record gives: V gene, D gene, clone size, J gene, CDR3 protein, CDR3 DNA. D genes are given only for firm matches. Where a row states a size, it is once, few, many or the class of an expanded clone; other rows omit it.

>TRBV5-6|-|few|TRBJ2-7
CASRSGREFYEQYF
TGTGCCAGCAGGAGTGGAAGGGAGTTCTACGAGCAGTACTTC
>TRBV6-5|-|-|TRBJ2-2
CASSMGGEDTGELFF
TGTGCCAGCAGTATGGGCGGGGAGGACACCGGGGAGCTGTTTTTT
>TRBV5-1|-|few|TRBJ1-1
CASSLGPQAGAEAFF
TGCGCCAGCAGCTTGGGGCCACAGGCTGGAGCTGAAGCTTTCTTT
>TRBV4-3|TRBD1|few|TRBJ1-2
CASSLTGSEGYTF
TGCGCCAGCAGCCTGACAGGGAGTGAGGGCTACACCTTC
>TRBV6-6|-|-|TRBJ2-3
CASREVPGEGTDTQYF
TGTGCCAGCAGAGAGGTCCCGGGAGAGGGGACAGATACGCAGTATTTT
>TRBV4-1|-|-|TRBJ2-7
CASSQVGGNSYEQYF
TGCGCCAGCAGCCAAGTTGGGGGTAACTCCTACGAGCAGTACTTC
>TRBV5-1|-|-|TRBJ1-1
CASSLGGINTEAFF
TGCGCCAGCAGCTTGGGAGGGATAAACACTGAAGCTTTCTTT
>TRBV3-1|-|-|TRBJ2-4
CASSQGQKNIQYF
TGTGCCAGCAGCCAAGGCCAGAAAAACATTCAGTACTTC
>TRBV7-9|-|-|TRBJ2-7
CASSPATGFGSYEQYF
TGTGCCAGCAGCCCCGCGACCGGGTTTGGTTCCTACGAGCAGTACTTC
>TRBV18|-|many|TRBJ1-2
CASSQDGGLSYTF
TGTGCCAGCTCTCAGGACGGTGGACTCAGCTACACCTTC
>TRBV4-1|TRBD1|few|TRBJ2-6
CASSRGQGPLSGANVLTF
TGCGCCAGCAGCCGAGGACAGGGACCCCTCTCTGGGGCCAACGTCCTGACTTTC
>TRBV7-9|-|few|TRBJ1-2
CASSSLIGRGSYGYTF
TGTGCCAGCAGCTCCCTGATTGGGAGGGGTAGCTATGGCTACACCTTC
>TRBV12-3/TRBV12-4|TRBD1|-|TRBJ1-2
CASSNRGQREGNYGYTF
TGTGCCAGCAGCAACAGGGGACAAAGAGAGGGCAACTATGGCTACACCTTC
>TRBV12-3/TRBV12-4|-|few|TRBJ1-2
CASSLMRSSGSYGYTF
TGTGCCAGCAGCCTAATGCGGTCATCGGGTAGCTATGGCTACACCTTC
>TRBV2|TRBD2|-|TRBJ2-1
CASRLRDYYNEQFF
TGTGCCAGCCGGCTCCGGGACTACTACAATGAGCAGTTCTTC
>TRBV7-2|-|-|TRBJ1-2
CASTLVQGNGYTF
TGTGCCAGCACCTTAGTACAGGGTAATGGCTACACCTTC
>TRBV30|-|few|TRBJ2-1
CAWSTSLGEHIYNEQFF
TGTGCCTGGAGTACCTCCTTGGGGGAGCACATCTACAATGAGCAGTTCTTC
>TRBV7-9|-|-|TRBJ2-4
CASSHNLLAKNIQYF
TGTGCCAGCAGCCACAACCTCTTAGCCAAAAACATTCAGTACTTC
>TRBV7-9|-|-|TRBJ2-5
CASSSDTFRETQYF
TGTGCCAGCAGCTCAGATACTTTTCGAGAGACCCAGTACTTC
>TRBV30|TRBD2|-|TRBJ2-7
CAWRTSGSSYEQYF
TGTGCCTGGAGGACTAGCGGAAGCTCCTACGAGCAGTACTTC
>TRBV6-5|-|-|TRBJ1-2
CASSYGGLNYGYTF
TGTGCCAGCAGCTACGGGGGCCTTAACTATGGCTACACCTTC
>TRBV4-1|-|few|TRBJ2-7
CASSPTGAESYEQYF
TGCGCCAGCAGCCCGACAGGAGCGGAATCCTACGAGCAGTACTTC
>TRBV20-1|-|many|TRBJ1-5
CSAQPPSGGNQPQHF
TGCAGTGCCCAACCCCCCTCCGGGGGCAATCAGCCCCAGCATTTT
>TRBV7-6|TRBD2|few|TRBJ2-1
CASSLSGGSSYNEQFF
TGTGCCAGCAGCTTATCGGGGGGTAGCTCCTACAATGAGCAGTTCTTC
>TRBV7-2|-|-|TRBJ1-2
CASGRYGYTF
TGTGCATCGGGGCGGTATGGCTACACCTTC
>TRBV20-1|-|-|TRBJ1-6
CSASDSGSYNSPLHF
TGCAGTGCTAGTGACTCGGGGTCCTATAATTCACCCCTCCACTTT
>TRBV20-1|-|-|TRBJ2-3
CSARDGWGPGTDTQYF
TGCAGTGCTAGAGATGGTTGGGGGCCCGGCACAGATACGCAGTATTTT
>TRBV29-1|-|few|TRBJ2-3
CSVELGPPSTDTQYF
TGCAGCGTTGAACTCGGACCGCCCAGCACAGATACGCAGTATTTT
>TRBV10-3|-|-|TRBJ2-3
CAISRERTDTQYF
TGTGCCATCAGTCGTGAGAGGACAGATACGCAGTATTTT